This T cell receptor beta chain was recorded in a study of blood T cell repertoires in COVID-19. Notes on this clone: The conserved final phenylalanine or tryptophan is absent from the CDR3, which likely points to a read error. The DNA is left out, because the CDR3 cannot be placed on it with certainty; the CDR3 is given as TCRdb lists it.

Participants came from some 23 US areas, aged roughly 18 to 89 years. Clinical histories supplied by participants themselves formed the basis of cohort assignment. Either two negative PCRs, clearance, or symptom resolution qualified Cohort 3 donors as recovered. A total of 8 residues make up the CDR3, ends included. Per the germline V gene, CDR1 is SGDLS and CDR2 is YYNGEE. In the original processing: Using reference gene primer amplification, nucleated cell counts were estimated. Clones were read by immunoSEQ multiplex PCR, and TCRdb kept only the in-frame ones, dropping some. V and J calls and clone size are copied from that table; D and trimming were computed from the DNA. The table lists 290,000 or so clones, roughly 86% of them singletons.

Sequencing was performed on PBMCs or T cells enriched from blood (not recorded which). This clonotype was obtained from a woman aged 18-29 years who had recovered from COVID-19. This chain links TRBV9 with TRBJ1-2; the table's TRBD1 call for D was not verified on the DNA. The CDR3 reads CASSVALT.